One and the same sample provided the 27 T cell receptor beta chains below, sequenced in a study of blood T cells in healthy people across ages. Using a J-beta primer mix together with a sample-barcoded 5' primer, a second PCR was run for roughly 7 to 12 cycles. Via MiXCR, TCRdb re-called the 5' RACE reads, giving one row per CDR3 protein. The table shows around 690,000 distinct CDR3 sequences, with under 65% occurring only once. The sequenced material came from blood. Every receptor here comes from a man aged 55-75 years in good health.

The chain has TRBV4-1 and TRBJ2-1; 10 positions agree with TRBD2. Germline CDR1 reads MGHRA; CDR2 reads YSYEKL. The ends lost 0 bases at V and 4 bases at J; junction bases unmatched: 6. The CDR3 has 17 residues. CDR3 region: CASSQDYQRGGYNEQFF. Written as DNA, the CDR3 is TGCGCCAGCAGCCAAGATTACCAGCGGGGGGGGTACAATGAGCAGTTCTTC.

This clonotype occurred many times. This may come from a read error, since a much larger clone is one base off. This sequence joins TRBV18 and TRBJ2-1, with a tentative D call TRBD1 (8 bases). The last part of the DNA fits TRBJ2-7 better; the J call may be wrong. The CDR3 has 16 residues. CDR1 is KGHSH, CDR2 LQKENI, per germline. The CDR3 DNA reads TGTGCCAGCTCACCAAGGAGTACAGGGGGGGACAATGAGCAGTACTTC. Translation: CASSPRSTGGDNEQYF.

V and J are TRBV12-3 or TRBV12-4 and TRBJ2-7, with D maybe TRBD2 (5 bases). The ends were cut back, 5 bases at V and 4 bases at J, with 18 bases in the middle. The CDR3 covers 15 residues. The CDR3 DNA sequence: TGTGCCAGCAGTCTCCTCGTTGCGGGCGGGTACGAGCAGTACTTC. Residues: CASSLLVAGGYEQYF.

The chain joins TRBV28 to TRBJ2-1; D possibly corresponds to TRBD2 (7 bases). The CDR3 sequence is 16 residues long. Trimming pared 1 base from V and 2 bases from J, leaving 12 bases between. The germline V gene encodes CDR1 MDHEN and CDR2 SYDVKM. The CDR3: CASSLLGGGAYNEQFF. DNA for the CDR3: TGTGCCAGCAGTTTATTAGGAGGGGGGGCCTACAATGAGCAGTTCTTC. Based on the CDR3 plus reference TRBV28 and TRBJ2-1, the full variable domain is DVKVTQSSRYLVKRTGEKVFLECVQDMDHENMFWYRQDPGLGLRLIYFSYDVKMKEKGDIPEGYSVSREKKERFSLILESASTNQTSMYLCASSLLGGGAYNEQFFGPGTRLTVL.

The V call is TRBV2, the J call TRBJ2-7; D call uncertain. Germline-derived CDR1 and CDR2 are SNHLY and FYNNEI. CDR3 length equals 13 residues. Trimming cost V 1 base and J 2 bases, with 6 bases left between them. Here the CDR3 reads CASSEDSTYEQYF. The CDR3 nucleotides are TGTGCCAGCAGTGAAGACAGTACCTACGAGCAGTACTTC.

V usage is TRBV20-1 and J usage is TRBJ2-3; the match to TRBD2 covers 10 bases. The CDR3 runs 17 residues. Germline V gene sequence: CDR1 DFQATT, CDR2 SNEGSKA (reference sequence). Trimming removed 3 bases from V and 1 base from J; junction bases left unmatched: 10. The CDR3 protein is CSASESLAGARTDTQYF. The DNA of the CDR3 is TGCAGTGCTAGTGAGTCCCTAGCGGGGGCCCGCACAGATACGCAGTATTTT.

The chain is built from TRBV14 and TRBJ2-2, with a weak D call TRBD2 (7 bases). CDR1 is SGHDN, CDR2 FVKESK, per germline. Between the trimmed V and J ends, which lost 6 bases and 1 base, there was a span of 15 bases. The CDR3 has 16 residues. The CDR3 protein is CASRKGGVLNTGELFF. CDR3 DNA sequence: TGTGCCAGCAGAAAAGGGGGGGTGCTGAACACCGGGGAGCTGTTTTTT.

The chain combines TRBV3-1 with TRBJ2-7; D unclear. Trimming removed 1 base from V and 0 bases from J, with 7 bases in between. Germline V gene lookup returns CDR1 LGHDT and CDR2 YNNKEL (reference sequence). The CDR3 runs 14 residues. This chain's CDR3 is CASSQVPSSYEQYF. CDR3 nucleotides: TGTGCCAGCAGCCAAGTACCGAGCTCCTACGAGCAGTACTTC.

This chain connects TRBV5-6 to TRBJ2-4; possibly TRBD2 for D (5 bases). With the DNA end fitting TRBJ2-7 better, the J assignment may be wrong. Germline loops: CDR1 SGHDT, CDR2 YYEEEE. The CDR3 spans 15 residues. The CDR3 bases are TGTGCCAGCACCATCGCGGGCGGAAGCACCAACGAGCAGTACTTC. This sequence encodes CASTIAGGSTNEQYF.

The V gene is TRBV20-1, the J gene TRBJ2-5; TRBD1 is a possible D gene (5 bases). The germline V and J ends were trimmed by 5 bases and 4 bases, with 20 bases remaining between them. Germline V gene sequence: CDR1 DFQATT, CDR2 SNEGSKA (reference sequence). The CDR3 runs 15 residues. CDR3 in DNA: TGCAGTGCTGGCAGACAGCCCGATCCGCGAGAGACCCAGTACTTC. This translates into CSAGRQPDPRETQYF.

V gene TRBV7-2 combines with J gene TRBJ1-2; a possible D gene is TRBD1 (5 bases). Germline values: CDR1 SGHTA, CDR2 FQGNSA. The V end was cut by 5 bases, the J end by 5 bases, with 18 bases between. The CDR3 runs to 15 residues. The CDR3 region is CASSAYRRRGYGYTF. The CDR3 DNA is TGTGCCAGCAGCGCCTACAGGAGACGAGGGTATGGCTACACCTTC.

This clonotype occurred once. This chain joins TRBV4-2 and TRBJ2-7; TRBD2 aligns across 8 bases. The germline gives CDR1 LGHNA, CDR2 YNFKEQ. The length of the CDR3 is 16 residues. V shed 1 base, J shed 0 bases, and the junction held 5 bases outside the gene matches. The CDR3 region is CASSQGSGGNSYEQYF. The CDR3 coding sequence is TGTGCCAGCAGCCAAGGGAGCGGGGGAAACTCCTACGAGCAGTACTTC.

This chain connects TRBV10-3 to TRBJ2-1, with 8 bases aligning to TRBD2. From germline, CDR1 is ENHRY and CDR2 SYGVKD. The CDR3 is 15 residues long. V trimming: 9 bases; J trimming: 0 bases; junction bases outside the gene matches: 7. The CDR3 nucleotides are TGTGCCATGGCGACGGGGGGGAGCTCCTACAATGAGCAGTTCTTC. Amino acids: CAMATGGSSYNEQFF.

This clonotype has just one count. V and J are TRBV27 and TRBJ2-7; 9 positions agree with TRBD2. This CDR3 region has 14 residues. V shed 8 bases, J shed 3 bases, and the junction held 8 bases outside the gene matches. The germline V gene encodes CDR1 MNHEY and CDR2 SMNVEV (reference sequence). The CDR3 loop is CASPGTSRDYEQYF. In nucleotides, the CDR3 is TGTGCCAGCCCCGGGACTAGCAGAGACTACGAGCAGTACTTC.

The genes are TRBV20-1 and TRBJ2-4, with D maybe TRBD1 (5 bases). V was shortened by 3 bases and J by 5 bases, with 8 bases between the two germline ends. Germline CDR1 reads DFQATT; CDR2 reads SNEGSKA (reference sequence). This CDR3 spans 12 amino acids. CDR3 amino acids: CSASVGQNIQYF. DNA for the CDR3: TGCAGTGCTAGTGTGGGGCAAAACATTCAGTACTTC.

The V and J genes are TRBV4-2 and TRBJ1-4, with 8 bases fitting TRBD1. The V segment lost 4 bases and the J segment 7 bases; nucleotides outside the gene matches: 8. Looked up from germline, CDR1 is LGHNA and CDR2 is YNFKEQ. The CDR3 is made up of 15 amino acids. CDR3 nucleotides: TGTGCCAGCAGCCTAACAGGGGGACTTCTTGAAAAACTGTTTTTT. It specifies CASSLTGGLLEKLFF.

The CDR3, as DNA: TGTGCCAGCTGCACAACAGGGAATGGCGGGGAGCTGTTTTTT. It yields the protein CASCTTGNGGELFF. The V gene is TRBV7-9, the J gene TRBJ2-2, with D possibly TRBD1 on 6 matching bases. Germline V gene data show CDR1 as SEHNR and CDR2 as FQNEAQ (reference sequence). The CDR3 covers 14 residues. V lost 8 bases to trimming and J lost 7 bases, with 17 bases between them.

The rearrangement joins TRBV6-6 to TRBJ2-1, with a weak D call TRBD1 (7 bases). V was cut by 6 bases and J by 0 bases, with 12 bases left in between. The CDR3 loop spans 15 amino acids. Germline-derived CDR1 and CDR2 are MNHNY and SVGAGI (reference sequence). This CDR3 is CASRNQGGSYNEQFF. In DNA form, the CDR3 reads TGTGCCAGCAGGAACCAGGGGGGCTCCTACAATGAGCAGTTCTTC.

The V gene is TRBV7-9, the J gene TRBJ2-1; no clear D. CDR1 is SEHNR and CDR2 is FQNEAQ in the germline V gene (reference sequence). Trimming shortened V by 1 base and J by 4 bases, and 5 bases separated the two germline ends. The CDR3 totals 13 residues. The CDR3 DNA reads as TGTGCCAGCAGCTTAGAACAGTACAATGAGCAGTTCTTC. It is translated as CASSLEQYNEQFF.

CDR3 sequence reads: CASRNPVVQEYF. CDR3 nucleotides: TGTGCCAGCAGAAACCCAGTGGTCCAGGAGTACTTC. The chain employs TRBV6-2 or TRBV6-3 and TRBJ2-4, with D unresolved. CDR3 size: 12 residues. Trimming pared 6 bases from V and 14 bases from J, leaving 17 bases between. CDR1 is MNHEY, CDR2 SVGEGT, per germline.

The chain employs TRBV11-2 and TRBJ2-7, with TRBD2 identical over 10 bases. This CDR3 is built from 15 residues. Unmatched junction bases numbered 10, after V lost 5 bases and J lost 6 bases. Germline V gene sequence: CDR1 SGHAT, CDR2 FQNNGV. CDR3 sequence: CASSIQAGGFGEQYF. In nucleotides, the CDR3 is TGTGCCAGCAGCATTCAAGCGGGGGGGTTTGGCGAGCAGTACTTC.

Written as DNA, the CDR3 is TGTGCCAGCAAAAAACAGGGGAGCTATGGCTACACCTTC. Translating it yields CASKKQGSYGYTF. The genes are TRBV6-4 and TRBJ1-2; 7 bases align to TRBD1. Germline lookup yields CDR1 MRHNA and CDR2 SNTAGT. This CDR3 is built from 13 residues. Trimming removed 7 bases from V and 4 bases from J; junction bases left unmatched: 6.

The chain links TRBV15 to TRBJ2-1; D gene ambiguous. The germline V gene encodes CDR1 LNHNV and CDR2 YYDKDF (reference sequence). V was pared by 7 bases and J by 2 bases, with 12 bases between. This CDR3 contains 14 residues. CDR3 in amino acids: CATKILRAYNEQFF. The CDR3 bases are TGTGCCACCAAAATCCTCCGGGCCTACAATGAGCAGTTCTTC.

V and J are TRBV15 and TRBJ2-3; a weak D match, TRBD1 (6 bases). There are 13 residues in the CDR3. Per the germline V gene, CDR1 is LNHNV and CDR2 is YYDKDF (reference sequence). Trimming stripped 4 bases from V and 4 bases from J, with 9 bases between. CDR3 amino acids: CATSTRTADTQYF. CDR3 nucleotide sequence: TGTGCCACCAGCACTCGGACAGCAGATACGCAGTATTTT.

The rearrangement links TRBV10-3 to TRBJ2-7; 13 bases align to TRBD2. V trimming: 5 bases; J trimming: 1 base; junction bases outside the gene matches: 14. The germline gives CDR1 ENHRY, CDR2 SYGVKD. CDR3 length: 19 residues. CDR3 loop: CAISSKTTSGGWLSYEQYF. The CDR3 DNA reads TGTGCCATCAGTTCCAAAACGACTAGCGGGGGGTGGTTGTCCTACGAGCAGTACTTC.

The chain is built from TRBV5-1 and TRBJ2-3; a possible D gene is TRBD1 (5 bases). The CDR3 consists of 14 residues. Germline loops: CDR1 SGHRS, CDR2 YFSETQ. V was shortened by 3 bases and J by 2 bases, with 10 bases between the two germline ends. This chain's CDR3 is CASSWGSNTDTQYF. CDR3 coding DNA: TGCGCCAGCAGCTGGGGCAGTAACACAGATACGCAGTATTTT.

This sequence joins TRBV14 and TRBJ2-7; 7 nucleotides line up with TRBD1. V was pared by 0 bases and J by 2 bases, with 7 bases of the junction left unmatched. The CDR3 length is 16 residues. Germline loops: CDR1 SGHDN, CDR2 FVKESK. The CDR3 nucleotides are TGTGCCAGCAGCCAAGATATGGACAGGAGGACCTACGAGCAGTACTTC. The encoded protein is CASSQDMDRRTYEQYF.